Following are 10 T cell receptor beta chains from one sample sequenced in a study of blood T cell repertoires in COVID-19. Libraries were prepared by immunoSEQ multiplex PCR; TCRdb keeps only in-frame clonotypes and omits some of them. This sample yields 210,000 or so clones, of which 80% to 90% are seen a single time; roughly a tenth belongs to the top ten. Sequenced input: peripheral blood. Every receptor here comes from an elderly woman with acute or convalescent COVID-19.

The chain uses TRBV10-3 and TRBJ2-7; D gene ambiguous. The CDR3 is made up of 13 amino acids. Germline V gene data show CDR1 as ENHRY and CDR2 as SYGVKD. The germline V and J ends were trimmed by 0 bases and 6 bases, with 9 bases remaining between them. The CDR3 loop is CAISESAVPEQYF. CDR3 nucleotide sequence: TGTGCCATCAGTGAGTCGGCCGTTCCCGAGCAGTACTTC.

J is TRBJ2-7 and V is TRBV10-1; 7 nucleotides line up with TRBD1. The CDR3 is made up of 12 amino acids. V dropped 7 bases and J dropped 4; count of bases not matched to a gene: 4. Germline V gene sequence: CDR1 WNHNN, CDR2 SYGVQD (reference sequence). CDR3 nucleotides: TGCGCCAGCACGCCAGGGGGTTACGAGCAGTACTTC. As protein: CASTPGGYEQYF.

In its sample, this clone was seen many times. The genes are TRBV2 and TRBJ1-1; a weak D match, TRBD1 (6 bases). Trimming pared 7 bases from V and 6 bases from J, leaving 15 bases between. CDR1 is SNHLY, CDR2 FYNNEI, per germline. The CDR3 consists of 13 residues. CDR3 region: CASTKEGVAEAFF. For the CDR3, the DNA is TGTGCCAGCACCAAAGAGGGGGTTGCTGAAGCTTTCTTT. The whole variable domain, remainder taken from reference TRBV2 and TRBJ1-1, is EPEVTQTPSHQVTQMGQEVILRCVPISNHLYFYWYRQILGQKVEFLVSFYNNEISEKSEIFDDQFSVERPDGSNFTLKIRSTKLEDSAMYFCASTKEGVAEAFFGQGTRLTVV.

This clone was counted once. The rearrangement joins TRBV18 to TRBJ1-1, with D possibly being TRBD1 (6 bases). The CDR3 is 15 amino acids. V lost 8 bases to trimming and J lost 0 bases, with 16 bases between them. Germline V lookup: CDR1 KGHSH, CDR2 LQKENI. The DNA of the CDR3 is TGTGCCAGCACCAGTGGACAGCTTATGAACACTGAAGCTTTCTTT. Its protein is CASTSGQLMNTEAFF.

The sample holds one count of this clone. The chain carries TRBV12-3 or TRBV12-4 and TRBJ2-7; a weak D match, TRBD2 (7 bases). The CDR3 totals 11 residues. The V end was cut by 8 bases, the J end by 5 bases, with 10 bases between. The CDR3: CASGGANEQYF. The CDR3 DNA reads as TGTGCCAGCGGGGGGGCGAACGAGCAGTACTTC.

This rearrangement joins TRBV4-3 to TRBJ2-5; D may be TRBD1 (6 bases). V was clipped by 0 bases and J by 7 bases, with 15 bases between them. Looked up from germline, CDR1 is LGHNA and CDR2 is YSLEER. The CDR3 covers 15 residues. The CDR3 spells CASSQDTQGFVTQYF. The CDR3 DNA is TGCGCCAGCAGCCAAGATACACAGGGCTTCGTGACCCAGTACTTC.

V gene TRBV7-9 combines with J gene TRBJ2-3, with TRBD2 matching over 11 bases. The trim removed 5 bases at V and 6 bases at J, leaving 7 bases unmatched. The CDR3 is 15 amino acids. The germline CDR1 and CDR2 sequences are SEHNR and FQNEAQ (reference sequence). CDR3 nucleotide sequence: TGTGCCAGCAGCGCACTAGCGGGAGTCCTGGATACGCAGTATTTT. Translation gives CASSALAGVLDTQYF.

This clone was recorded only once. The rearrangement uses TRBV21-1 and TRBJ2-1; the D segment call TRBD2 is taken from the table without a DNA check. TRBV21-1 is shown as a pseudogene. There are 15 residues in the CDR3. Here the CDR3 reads CASRLLAGGPNEQFF. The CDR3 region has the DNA TGTGCCAGCAGATTACTAGCGGGGGGGCCCAATGAGCAGTTCTTC.

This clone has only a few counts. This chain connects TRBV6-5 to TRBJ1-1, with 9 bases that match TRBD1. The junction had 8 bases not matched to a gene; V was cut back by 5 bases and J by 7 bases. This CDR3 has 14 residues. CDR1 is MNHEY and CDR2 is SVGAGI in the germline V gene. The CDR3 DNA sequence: TGTGCCAGCAGTACACGGGACAGGGCTGGTGAAGCTTTCTTT. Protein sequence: CASSTRDRAGEAFF.

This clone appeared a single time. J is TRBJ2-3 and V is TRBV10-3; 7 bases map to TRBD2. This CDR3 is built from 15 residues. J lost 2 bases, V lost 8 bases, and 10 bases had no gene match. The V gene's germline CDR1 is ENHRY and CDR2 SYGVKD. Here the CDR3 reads CAIGSKREATDTQYF. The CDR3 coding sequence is TGTGCCATCGGTTCAAAGCGGGAAGCCACAGATACGCAGTATTTT.